The 10 T cell receptor beta chains presented below share a single source sample, sequenced in a study of OX40 agonist ivuxolimab in advanced cancers. Sequenced by immunoSEQ multiplex PCR; TCRdb stores in-frame clones only, minus some. The table shows about 46,000 clones, with roughly 90% occurring only once. The material sequenced was CD4+ or CD8+ T cells sorted from blood, taken in a trial of the OX40 agonist ivuxolimab. Every receptor here comes from an adult with an advanced solid tumor such as melanoma, head and neck, liver or kidney cancer.

The V call is TRBV5-4, the J call TRBJ2-3; 7 bases match TRBD1. V trimming: 4 bases; J trimming: 9 bases; junction bases outside the gene matches: 8. Germline V gene sequence: CDR1 SGHNT, CDR2 YYREEE (reference sequence). The CDR3 runs 13 residues. The CDR3 sequence: CASSPSGTATQYF. In DNA, the CDR3 is TGTGCCAGCAGCCCCTCCGGGACAGCGACGCAGTATTTT.

CDR3: CASSFMGAGYTF. The CDR3 region has the DNA TGTGCCAGCAGCTTTATGGGGGCTGGCTACACCTTC. The rearrangement links TRBV7-8 to TRBJ1-2; tentatively, D is TRBD1 (6 bases). Germline V lookup: CDR1 SGHVS, CDR2 FQNEAQ. V was cut by 3 bases and J by 7 bases, with 9 bases left in between. This CDR3 has 12 amino acids.

The chain recombines TRBV9 with TRBJ2-7; D is undetermined. This CDR3 spans 11 amino acids. Germline V gene sequence: CDR1 SGDLS, CDR2 YYNGEE. Trimming pared 4 bases from V and 5 bases from J, leaving 7 bases between. The CDR3 protein is CASSFENEQYF. The CDR3 DNA follows: TGTGCCAGCAGCTTTGAGAACGAGCAGTACTTC.

This clone was picked up one time. The V gene is TRBV4-1, the J gene TRBJ1-2; TRBD1 matches 10 bases. Trimming at V came to 1 base and at J to 7 bases, leaving 9 bases not matched to a gene. The germline V gene has CDR1 MGHRA and CDR2 YSYEKL. This CDR3 is 16 amino acids long. CDR3 amino acids: CASSQVHPGQGSGYTF. CDR3 nucleotide sequence: TGCGCCAGCAGCCAAGTCCACCCGGGACAGGGGTCTGGCTACACCTTC.

The rearrangement uses TRBV28 and TRBJ2-7; the D gene is possibly TRBD1 (6 bases). The CDR3 spans 16 residues. Trimming shortened V by 3 bases and J by 6 bases, and 21 bases separated the two germline ends. Per germline, CDR1 MDHEN and CDR2 SYDVKM. CDR3 DNA sequence: TGTGCCAGCAGTTTGTGGTTCGCACAGGGTCGCAGCGAGCAGTACTTC. Translation: CASSLWFAQGRSEQYF.

The chain is built from TRBV7-2 and TRBJ2-1; D possibly corresponds to TRBD2 (5 bases). Looked up from germline, CDR1 is SGHTA and CDR2 is FQGNSA. V lost 0 bases and J lost 0, with 9 bases in between. This CDR3 region has 16 residues. The CDR3 here is CASSLARGSSYNEQFF. DNA for the CDR3: TGTGCCAGCAGCTTAGCTAGAGGGAGCTCCTACAATGAGCAGTTCTTC.

The chain uses TRBV4-1 and TRBJ2-7, with 11 bases identical to TRBD2. CDR3 length equals 17 residues. Germline V gene data show CDR1 as MGHRA and CDR2 as YSYEKL. The V gene end was trimmed by 3 bases and the J gene end by 0 bases; junction bases not matched to a gene: 7. CDR3 DNA sequence: TGCGCCAGCAGCCACTACGGACTAGCGGGTATCTCCTACGAGCAGTACTTC. This gives the protein CASSHYGLAGISYEQYF.

The rearrangement uses TRBV27 and TRBJ2-3; 7 positions match TRBD1. This CDR3 region has 16 residues. Germline CDR1 and CDR2: MNHEY and SMNVEV (reference sequence). V was pared by 6 bases and J by 0 bases, with 9 bases of the junction left unmatched. The CDR3 DNA is TGTGCCAGCAGGGGACAGTACTCGCTTAGCACAGATACGCAGTATTTT. This translates into CASRGQYSLSTDTQYF.

J is TRBJ1-5 and V is TRBV27; D gene unclear. The CDR3 totals 13 residues. Germline V gene sequence: CDR1 MNHEY, CDR2 SMNVEV (reference sequence). V gave up 6 bases and J gave up 6 bases, with 12 bases separating them. CDR3 sequence reads: CASSWEVGQPQHF. CDR3 coding DNA: TGTGCCAGCAGCTGGGAGGTTGGTCAGCCCCAGCATTTT.

The V call is TRBV28, the J call TRBJ1-3; unclear D gene. Per germline, CDR1 MDHEN and CDR2 SYDVKM. CDR3 length: 15 residues. Trimming removed 2 bases at V and 3 bases at J, with 11 bases between. CDR3 loop: CASSLEASSGNTIYF. The CDR3 DNA reads TGTGCCAGCAGTTTAGAGGCAAGTAGTGGAAACACCATATATTTT.